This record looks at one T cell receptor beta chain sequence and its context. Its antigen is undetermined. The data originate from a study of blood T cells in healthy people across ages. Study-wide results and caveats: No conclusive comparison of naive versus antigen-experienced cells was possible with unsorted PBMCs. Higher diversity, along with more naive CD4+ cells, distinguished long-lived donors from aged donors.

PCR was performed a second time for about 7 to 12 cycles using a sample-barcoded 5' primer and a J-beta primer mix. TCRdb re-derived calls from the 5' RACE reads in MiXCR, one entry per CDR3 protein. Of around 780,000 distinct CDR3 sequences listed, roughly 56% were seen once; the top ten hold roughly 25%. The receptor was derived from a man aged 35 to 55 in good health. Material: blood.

CDR3 nucleotide sequence: TGCGCCAGCAGCTGGGGCTCGGAGAATGAGCAGTTCTTC. Protein: CASSWGSENEQFF. V and J are TRBV5-1 and TRBJ2-1; tentative D call: TRBD1 (5 bases). This CDR3 spans 13 amino acids. Germline CDR1 SGHRS, CDR2 YFSETQ. Trimming took 3 bases from V and 7 from J, leaving 11 bases between them.